The T cell receptor (beta chain) under discussion was sequenced for a study of blood T cell repertoires in COVID-19. Each recovered donor of Cohort 3 presented with two negative PCRs, clearance, or symptom resolution. Repertoires were generated with immunoSEQ multiplex PCR, while TCRdb's copy carries only in-frame clones and drops some. This sample has 150,000 or so clones, with 80% to 90% found just once. Unmatched junction bases numbered 13, after V lost 4 bases and J lost 5 bases. From germline, CDR1 is SGHTA and CDR2 FQGNSA. The CDR3 is 18 residues long. This clone has just one count. The sequencing input was PBMCs or T cells enriched from blood (not recorded which). The rearrangement links TRBV7-2 to TRBJ2-2; 10 positions match TRBD2. This clonotype originated in a woman between 45 and 65 years old who had recovered from COVID-19. CDR3 bases: TGTGCCAGCAGCTCCCCACCGGGAGGTAGCGGGAGGACCGGGGAGCTGTTTTTT. Amino acid sequence: CASSSPPGGSGRTGELFF.